Presented here are 30 T cell receptor beta chains from one specimen sequenced in a study of OX40 agonist ivuxolimab in advanced cancers. TCRdb's copy holds only in-frame clones and misses some; the assay was immunoSEQ multiplex PCR. The sample holds approximately 52,000 clones, 60% to 85% seen once. The sequencing used CD4+ or CD8+ T cells sorted from blood, collected in a trial of the OX40 agonist ivuxolimab. These receptors were obtained from an adult with an advanced solid tumor such as melanoma, head and neck, liver or kidney cancer.

The genes are TRBV4-3 and TRBJ1-4; D is undetermined. V shed 0 bases and J shed 5 bases, with 13 bases lying between them. Germline lookup yields CDR1 LGHNA and CDR2 YSLEER. CDR3 length equals 16 residues. The chain's CDR3 is CASSQDPAGENEKLFF. The CDR3 region has the DNA TGCGCCAGCAGCCAAGATCCCGCAGGAGAGAATGAAAAACTGTTTTTT.

The V call is TRBV4-1, the J call TRBJ1-4; a possible D gene is TRBD1 (5 bases). Trimming pared 1 base from V and 4 bases from J, leaving 13 bases between. CDR1 and CDR2 (germline): MGHRA, YSYEKL. CDR3 length: 16 amino acids. CDR3 in amino acids: CASSQVTAGGNEKLFF. The CDR3 DNA reads as TGCGCCAGCAGCCAAGTGACAGCGGGGGGTAATGAAAAACTGTTTTTT.

Notes on this clone: One end of the junction does not line up with germline, which may come from a read error. The CDR3 spells CASSVEGAGNTIYF. DNA of the CDR3: TGTGCCAGCAGCGTAGAGGGGGCTGGGAACACCATATATTTT. The chain has TRBV9 and TRBJ1-3; 7 bases line up with TRBD1. The CDR3 spans 14 residues. The V gene's germline CDR1 is SGDLS and CDR2 YYNGEE.

The J gene is TRBJ1-2, the V gene TRBV19; D possibly corresponds to TRBD1 (5 bases). The germline V gene has CDR1 LNHDA and CDR2 SQIVND (reference sequence). The CDR3 totals 14 residues. V lost 5 bases, J lost 5 bases, and 15 bases lay in between. CDR3 nucleotide sequence: TGTGCCAGTAGTCCTTCGGGACGCGTTTATGGCTACACCTTC. It is translated as CASSPSGRVYGYTF.

The rearrangement joins TRBV6-5 to TRBJ2-1, with D possibly TRBD1 on 5 matching bases. Trimming removed 5 bases at V and 5 bases at J, with 16 bases between. The length of the CDR3 is 15 residues. Germline assignment: CDR1 MNHEY and CDR2 SVGAGI. CDR3 sequence reads: CASSQGWGSNNEQFF. CDR3 nucleotides: TGTGCCAGCAGTCAGGGATGGGGTTCGAACAATGAGCAGTTCTTC.

The chain uses TRBV5-4 and TRBJ2-7; no firm D call. V lost 2 bases and J 2 bases, leaving 8 bases between the germline ends. CDR1 and CDR2 (germline): SGHNT, YYREEE (reference sequence). This CDR3 comprises 13 residues. CDR3 DNA sequence: TGTGCCAGCAGCTTATGGGCCACCTACGAGCAGTACTTC. This sequence encodes CASSLWATYEQYF.

V gene TRBV6-6 combines with J gene TRBJ1-5; D is unclear. CDR3 length: 12 residues. The germline V gene encodes CDR1 MNHNY and CDR2 SVGAGI (reference sequence). The V and J ends lost 7 bases and 3 bases respectively, with 7 bases between them. The CDR3 loop reads CASTSSNQPQHF. The CDR3 DNA follows: TGTGCCAGCACGTCCTCCAATCAGCCCCAGCATTTT.

The V call is TRBV28, the J call TRBJ2-3; 8 positions agree with TRBD2. Trimming removed 8 bases from V and 5 bases from J; junction bases left unmatched: 18. The V gene's germline CDR1 is MDHEN and CDR2 SYDVKM. This CDR3 spans 17 amino acids. The CDR3 DNA sequence: TGTGCCAGCCTTTTCTCTGGCGCGGGGGGCGTTGGAGATACGCAGTATTTT. It specifies CASLFSGAGGVGDTQYF.

The J gene is TRBJ1-2, the V gene TRBV7-8, with D perhaps TRBD1 (5 bases). V was clipped by 6 bases and J by 7 bases, with 24 bases between them. CDR1 is SGHVS, CDR2 FQNEAQ, per germline. The CDR3 consists of 16 residues. The CDR3 loop is CASSRQSRGVGGGYTF. The DNA for the CDR3 is TGTGCCAGCAGTCGACAGTCCCGGGGTGTGGGAGGTGGCTACACCTTC.

Worth noting for this clone: The sample holds other DNA sequences that translate to the same CDR3. The chain has TRBV5-4 and TRBJ1-3; the D gene is possibly TRBD1 (5 bases). There are 15 residues in the CDR3. Germline loops: CDR1 SGHNT, CDR2 YYREEE (reference sequence). The ends were cut back, 0 bases at V and 0 bases at J, with 7 bases in the middle. For the CDR3, the DNA is TGTGCCAGCAGCTTGGCAGGGAGCTCTGGAAACACCATATATTTT. Translating it yields CASSLAGSSGNTIYF.

V is TRBV5-1 and J is TRBJ2-2, with D possibly being TRBD1 (6 bases). The V end lost 4 bases, the J end lost 0 bases, and 13 bases lay between the germline ends. In germline, CDR1 is SGHRS, CDR2 YFSETQ. This CDR3 contains 16 residues. CDR3 nucleotide sequence: TGCGCCAGCAGCCTAAGGACAGCCACGAACACCGGGGAGCTGTTTTTT. Protein: CASSLRTATNTGELFF.

This clone is a singleton in its sample. The chain couples TRBV9 to TRBJ1-4, with TRBD1 matching over 7 bases. Per germline, CDR1 SGDLS and CDR2 YYNGEE. The CDR3 has 14 residues. V lost 4 bases and J lost 5; bases outside the gene matches: 5. This chain's CDR3 is CASSYRGGNEKLFF. The CDR3 DNA follows: TGTGCCAGCAGCTACAGGGGCGGAAATGAAAAACTGTTTTTT.

CDR3 amino acids: CASSSSGELFF. The CDR3 DNA reads as TGTGCCAGCAGCTCCTCAGGGGAGCTGTTTTTT. The V and J genes are TRBV7-6 and TRBJ2-2; D not resolved. Germline V CDR1 and CDR2: SGHVS, FNYEAQ. V was trimmed by 4 bases and J by 8 bases, leaving 5 bases between them. CDR3 length: 11 amino acids.

The J gene is TRBJ2-3, the V gene TRBV5-1; no reliable D call. The CDR3 sequence is 15 residues long. CDR1 is SGHRS and CDR2 is YFSETQ in the germline V gene. Trimming took off 1 base at V and 0 bases at J, with 9 bases between the two ends. CDR3 in DNA: TGCGCCAGCAGCTTGAACGGAGTAAGCACAGATACGCAGTATTTT. This codes for CASSLNGVSTDTQYF.

The gene calls are TRBV27 and TRBJ1-2; D remains ambiguous. Trimming cost V 5 bases and J 2 bases, with 9 bases left between them. Looked up from germline, CDR1 is MNHEY and CDR2 is SMNVEV (reference sequence). The CDR3 has 13 amino acids. CDR3 residues: CASSRTGNYGYTF. CDR3 bases: TGTGCCAGCAGTCGGACGGGGAACTATGGCTACACCTTC.

The chain links TRBV5-6 to TRBJ2-7, with TRBD1 matching over 10 bases. V trimming: 4 bases; J trimming: 7 bases; junction bases outside the gene matches: 17. The CDR3 totals 17 residues. Per the germline V gene, CDR1 is SGHDT and CDR2 is YYEEEE. CDR3 DNA sequence: TGTGCCAGCAGCGGAGGGGCCGGGACAGGGGTGCTTTGGGAGCAGTACTTC. This codes for CASSGGAGTGVLWEQYF.

The CDR3 sequence: CASIPTSGSGRETQYF. The CDR3 DNA sequence: TGTGCCAGCATTCCGACTAGCGGGAGCGGAAGGGAGACCCAGTACTTC. The chain joins TRBV7-6 to TRBJ2-5; 12 bases line up with TRBD2. Germline lookup yields CDR1 SGHVS and CDR2 FNYEAQ. V gave up 7 bases and J gave up 5 bases; unmatched junction bases: 11. The CDR3 covers 16 residues.

The V and J genes are TRBV19 and TRBJ1-1; the D gene is possibly TRBD1 (5 bases). CDR1 and CDR2 from the germline V gene are LNHDA and SQIVND (reference sequence). Deletions cut 5 bases from V and 4 bases from J, with 17 bases between. This CDR3 has 15 amino acids. This CDR3 is CASSSRSGAITEAFF. In DNA form, the CDR3 reads TGTGCCAGTAGTTCCCGGAGCGGGGCGATCACTGAAGCTTTCTTT.

The chain combines TRBV5-1 with TRBJ2-2; 9 bases align to TRBD2. From germline, CDR1 is SGHRS and CDR2 YFSETQ. Trimming removed 5 bases from V and 10 bases from J; junction bases left unmatched: 9. This CDR3 comprises 14 residues. This chain's CDR3 is CASRPLAGRVELFF. Written as DNA, the CDR3 is TGCGCCAGCAGACCGCTAGCGGGGAGAGTGGAGCTGTTTTTT.

The CDR3 sequence is CASRGHYSYNEQFF. Written as DNA, the CDR3 is TGTGCCAGCAGGGGCCATTACTCCTACAATGAGCAGTTCTTC. The chain has TRBV6-5 and TRBJ2-1; D not resolved. The V and J ends lost 6 bases and 0 bases respectively, with 9 bases between them. Germline CDR1 and CDR2: MNHEY and SVGAGI. This CDR3 spans 14 amino acids.

The chain has TRBV6-5 and TRBJ2-2, with D possibly TRBD2 on 6 matching bases. CDR1 is MNHEY and CDR2 is SVGAGI in the germline V gene. The CDR3 spans 14 residues. Trimming cost V 8 bases and J 7 bases, with 17 bases left between them. CDR3 protein: CASSSPGRSGELFF. The CDR3 bases are TGTGCCAGCTCAAGTCCGGGGAGGAGCGGGGAGCTGTTTTTT.

V and J are TRBV19 and TRBJ1-4; no definite D call. The CDR3 is made up of 13 amino acids. Trimming removed 10 bases from V and 4 bases from J, with 13 bases in between. Looked up from germline, CDR1 is LNHDA and CDR2 is SQIVND (reference sequence). As DNA, the CDR3 is TGTGCCACCCACGGGCAGGTTAATGAAAAACTGTTTTTT. This codes for CATHGQVNEKLFF.

This chain links TRBV9 with TRBJ2-5; TRBD2 aligns across 9 bases. V lost 4 bases and J lost 1; bases outside the gene matches: 2. Looked up from germline, CDR1 is SGDLS and CDR2 is YYNGEE. The CDR3 totals 14 residues. The CDR3: CASSLTSGQETQYF. Here the CDR3 DNA reads TGTGCCAGCAGCTTGACTAGCGGCCAAGAGACCCAGTACTTC. The whole variable domain, filled in from reference TRBV9 and TRBJ2-5, reads DSGVTQTPKHLITATGQRVTLRCSPRSGDLSVYWYQQSLDQGLQFLIQYYNGEERAKGNILERFSAQQFPDLHSELNLSSLELGDSALYFCASSLTSGQETQYFGPGTRLLVL.

The chain has TRBV18 and TRBJ2-7; the match to TRBD2 covers 8 bases. Germline lookup yields CDR1 KGHSH and CDR2 LQKENI. This CDR3 region has 15 residues. Trimming took 2 bases from V and 1 from J; bases not matched to a gene: 4. The CDR3 loop reads CASSPSGRTSYEQYF. Here the CDR3 DNA reads TGTGCCAGCTCACCAAGCGGGAGAACATCCTACGAGCAGTACTTC.

The rearrangement uses TRBV9 and TRBJ1-1; 7 bases match TRBD1. CDR1 SGDLS and CDR2 YYNGEE come from the germline V gene. The V segment lost 3 bases and the J segment 0 bases; nucleotides outside the gene matches: 8. This CDR3 is 16 amino acids long. Here the CDR3 reads CASSEIRGRVNTEAFF. In DNA, the CDR3 is TGTGCCAGCAGCGAGATTAGGGGGCGGGTGAACACTGAAGCTTTCTTT.

This chain joins TRBV28 and TRBJ1-2; 8 nucleotides align to TRBD1. The junction had 8 bases not matched to a gene; V was cut back by 6 bases and J by 8 bases. Germline V lookup: CDR1 MDHEN, CDR2 SYDVKM. This CDR3 region has 13 residues. The CDR3: CASSLGQVVGYTF. The DNA of the CDR3 is TGTGCCAGCAGCCTGGGACAGGTCGTAGGCTACACCTTC.

The sample holds a few counts of this clone. V gene TRBV6-4 combines with J gene TRBJ1-5, with 12 positions matching TRBD1. V dropped 10 bases and J dropped 0; count of bases not matched to a gene: 13. This CDR3 is 18 amino acids long. From germline, CDR1 is MRHNA and CDR2 SNTAGT. CDR3 residues: CAKRYGTGGAFSNQPQHF. The CDR3 bases are TGTGCCAAGCGCTATGGGACAGGGGGCGCCTTTAGCAATCAGCCCCAGCATTTT.

The V and J genes are TRBV7-8 and TRBJ1-1, with unresolved D. This CDR3 is built from 17 residues. V lost 1 base and J lost 3, with 18 bases in between. Per germline, CDR1 SGHVS and CDR2 FQNEAQ. The CDR3 sequence is CASSLVAGGNLYTEAFF. The CDR3 DNA follows: TGTGCCAGCAGCTTAGTGGCAGGAGGGAACCTATACACTGAAGCTTTCTTT. Looking up the rest from reference TRBV7-8 and TRBJ1-1 gives the full variable domain: GAGVSQSPRYKVAKRGQDVALRCDPISGHVSLFWYQQALGQGPEFLTYFQNEAQLDKSGLPSDRFFAERPEGSVSTLKIQRTQQEDSAVYLCASSLVAGGNLYTEAFFGQGTRLTVV.

This clone appeared a few times. The J gene is TRBJ2-1, the V gene TRBV5-1; 12 nucleotides match TRBD2. CDR3 length: 16 amino acids. Germline V CDR1 and CDR2: SGHRS, YFSETQ. The ends lost 1 base at V and 5 bases at J; junction bases unmatched: 4. The CDR3 loop is CASSLLAGGPDNEQFF. The CDR3 bases are TGCGCCAGCAGCTTGCTAGCGGGAGGGCCCGACAATGAGCAGTTCTTC.

The gene calls are TRBV5-6 and TRBJ1-1, with a tentative D call TRBD1 (5 bases). The germline gives CDR1 SGHDT, CDR2 YYEEEE. With 0 bases removed from V and 1 base from J, the gap between germline ends came to 10 bases. The CDR3 extends over 15 amino acids. The CDR3 nucleotides read TGTGCCAGCAGCTTGGGCTGGGGGGGGAACACTGAAGCTTTCTTT. Protein sequence: CASSLGWGGNTEAFF.